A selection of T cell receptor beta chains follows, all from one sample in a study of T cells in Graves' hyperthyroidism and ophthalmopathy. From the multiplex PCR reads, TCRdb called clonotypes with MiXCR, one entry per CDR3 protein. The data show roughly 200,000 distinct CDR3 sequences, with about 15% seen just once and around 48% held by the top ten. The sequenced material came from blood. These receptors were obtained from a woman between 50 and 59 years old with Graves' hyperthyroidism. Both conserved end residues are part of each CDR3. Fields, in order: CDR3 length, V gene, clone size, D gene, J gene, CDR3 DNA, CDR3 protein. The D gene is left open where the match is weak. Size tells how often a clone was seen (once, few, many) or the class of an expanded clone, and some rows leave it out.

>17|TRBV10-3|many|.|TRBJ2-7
TGTGCCATCAGTGAGTCGATTCGGGGCGGGATCCTTTACGAGCAGTACTTC
CAISESIRGGILYEQYF
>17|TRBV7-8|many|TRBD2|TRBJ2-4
TGTGCCAGCAGCCGGACTAGCGGGATGCTAGCCAAAAACATTCAGTACTTC
CASSRTSGMLAKNIQYF
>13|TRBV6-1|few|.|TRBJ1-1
TGTGCCAGCACCAAGACAGAGAACACTGAAGCTTTCTTT
CASTKTENTEAFF
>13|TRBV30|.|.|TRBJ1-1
TGTGCCTGGAGTCCCCGTAGTTACACTGAAGCTTTCTTT
CAWSPRSYTEAFF
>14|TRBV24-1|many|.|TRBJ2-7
TGTGCCACCGCATCTAGCGAGAGCTCCTACGAGCAGTACTTC
CATASSESSYEQYF
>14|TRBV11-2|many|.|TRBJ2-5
TGTGCCAGCAGCTCCCAGGGGATGCTGGAGACCCAGTACTTC
CASSSQGMLETQYF
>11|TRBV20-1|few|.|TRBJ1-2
TGCAGTGGCGAGGGGCGCTATGGCTACACCTTC
CSGEGRYGYTF
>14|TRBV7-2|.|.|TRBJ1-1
TGTGCCAGCAGCACCGATTGGGGCAGTCCTGAAGCTTTCTTT
CASSTDWGSPEAFF
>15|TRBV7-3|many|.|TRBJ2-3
TGTGCCAGCAGCTTAGATCTCGATGGGGGAGATACGCAGTATTTT
CASSLDLDGGDTQYF
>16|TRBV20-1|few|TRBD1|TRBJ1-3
TGCAGTGCTAAAGATGCCGGGACAGGGAAGGGAAACACCATATATTTT
CSAKDAGTGKGNTIYF
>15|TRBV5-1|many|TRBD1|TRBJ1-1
TGCGCCAGCAGCCCAGGACAGGGGAAGAACACTGAAGCTTTCTTT
CASSPGQGKNTEAFF
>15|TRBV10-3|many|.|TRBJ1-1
TGTGCCATCAGTGAGAGGTTTGGGATGAACACTGAAGCTTTCTTT
CAISERFGMNTEAFF
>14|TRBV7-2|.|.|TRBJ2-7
TGTGCCAGCAGTAAGGTCCTCTGGGAGATCGAGCAGTACTTC
CASSKVLWEIEQYF
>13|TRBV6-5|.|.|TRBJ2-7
TGTGCCAGCAGTTACTCGAAGGGATACGAGCAGTACTTC
CASSYSKGYEQYF
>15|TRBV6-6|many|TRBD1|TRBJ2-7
TGTGCCAGCAGTTATTTCGGGACAGGGCGCTACGAGCAGTACTTC
CASSYFGTGRYEQYF
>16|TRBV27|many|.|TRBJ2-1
TGTGCCAGCAGTTTAGCAGGGGAAGGGTTCTACAATGAGCAGTTCTTC
CASSLAGEGFYNEQFF
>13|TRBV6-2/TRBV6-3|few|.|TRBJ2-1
TGTGCCAGCAGTTATCTATGGGGCGGTGAGCAGTTCTTC
CASSYLWGGEQFF
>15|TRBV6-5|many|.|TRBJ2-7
TGTGCCAGCAGTTACTCCTGGCAGGGGTACTACGAGCAGTACTTC
CASSYSWQGYYEQYF
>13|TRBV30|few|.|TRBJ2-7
TGTGCCTGGAGGAAGGGGAATTCCTACGAGCAGTACTTC
CAWRKGNSYEQYF
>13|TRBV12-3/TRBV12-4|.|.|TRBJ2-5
TGTGCCAGCAGCGGGAATCTAGGGGCGACCCAGTACTTC
CASSGNLGATQYF
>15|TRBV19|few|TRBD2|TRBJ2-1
TGTGCCAGTAGTAAGGGGACTAGCGGGAGCTATGAGCAGTTCTTC
CASSKGTSGSYEQFF
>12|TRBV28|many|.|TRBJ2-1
TGTGCCAGCAGTTTACTAGCTCTTCGGCAGTTCTTC
CASSLLALRQFF
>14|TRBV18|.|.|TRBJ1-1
TGTGCCAGCTCCCCCGTGGGGAAGGCCACTGAAGCTTTCTTT
CASSPVGKATEAFF
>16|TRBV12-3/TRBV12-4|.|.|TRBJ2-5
TGTGCCAGCAGTTTAGGAGGGTCCGAGGGGTCGGAGACCCAGTACTTC
CASSLGGSEGSETQYF
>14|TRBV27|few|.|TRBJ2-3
TGTGCCAGCAGTTTACTAGGGGGCACAGATACGCAGTATTTT
CASSLLGGTDTQYF
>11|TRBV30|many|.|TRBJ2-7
TGTGCCTGGAGGGGTGCTTACGAGCAGTACTTC
CAWRGAYEQYF
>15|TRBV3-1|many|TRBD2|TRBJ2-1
TGTGCCAGCAGCCACCCTAGCGGGAGAGACTATGAGCAGTTCTTC
CASSHPSGRDYEQFF
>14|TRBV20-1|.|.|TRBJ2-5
TGCAGTGCTAGAGATCCGGGACTCCAAGAGACCCAGTACTTC
CSARDPGLQETQYF
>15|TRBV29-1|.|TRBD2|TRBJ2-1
TGCAGCGTTGATCGGGGGGAGGGACTTCCCAATGAGCAGTTCTTC
CSVDRGEGLPNEQFF
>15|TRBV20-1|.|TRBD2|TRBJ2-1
TGCAGTGCTAGAAACCCGACTAGCGCTTACAATGAGCAGTTCTTC
CSARNPTSAYNEQFF
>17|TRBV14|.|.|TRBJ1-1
TGTGCCAGCAGCTTATGGGCCGCCCGGTTCGTGATCACTGAAGCTTTCTTT
CASSLWAARFVITEAFF
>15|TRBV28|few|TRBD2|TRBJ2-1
TGTGCCAGCAGCCCTGAGGGAGTGGGGGGGTTCGAGCAGTTCTTC
CASSPEGVGGFEQFF
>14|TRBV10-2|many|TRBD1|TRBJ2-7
TGCGCCAGCAGGGGGACAGGGGACAGTTCGGAGCAGTACTTC
CASRGTGDSSEQYF
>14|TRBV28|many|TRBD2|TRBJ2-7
TGTGCCAGCAGTGCGGGAGGGCCAAGCAGCGAGCAGTACTTC
CASSAGGPSSEQYF
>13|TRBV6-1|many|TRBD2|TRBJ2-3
TGTGCCAGCCCCCGGGAGGGAACAGATACGCAGTATTTT
CASPREGTDTQYF
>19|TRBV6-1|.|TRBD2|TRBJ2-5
TGTGCCAGCAGAGTCCGGGGACGCAGGACTAGCGGGAACCAAGAGACCCAGTACTTC
CASRVRGRRTSGNQETQYF
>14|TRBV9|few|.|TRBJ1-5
TGTGCCAGCAGCCCAGAGGGGTATTTTCAGCCCCAGCATTTT
CASSPEGYFQPQHF
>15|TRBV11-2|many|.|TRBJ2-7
TGTGCCAGCAGCTTGTCGTCAGGGAACCCCTACGAGCAGTACTTC
CASSLSSGNPYEQYF
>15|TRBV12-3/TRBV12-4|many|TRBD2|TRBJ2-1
TGTGCCAGTAAATCTCTAGCGGGAGTCCAGGATGAGCAGTTCTTC
CASKSLAGVQDEQFF
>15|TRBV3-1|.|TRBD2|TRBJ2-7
TGTGCCAGCAGCCAACATACTAGCGGGAGAGCCGAGCAGTACTTC
CASSQHTSGRAEQYF
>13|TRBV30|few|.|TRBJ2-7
TGTGCCTTGGACGGCCCGGTCTCCTACGAGCAGTACTTC
CALDGPVSYEQYF
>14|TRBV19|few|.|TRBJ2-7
TGTGCCAGTAGTATAGAGGGGACACCCTACGAGCAGTACTTC
CASSIEGTPYEQYF
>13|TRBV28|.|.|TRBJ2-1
TGTGCCAGCAGTTTTCAGGCTCCGGATGGGCAGTTCTTC
CASSFQAPDGQFF
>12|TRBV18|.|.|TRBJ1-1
TGTGCCAGCTCACAGGGCGGCAGGGAAGCTTTCTTT
CASSQGGREAFF
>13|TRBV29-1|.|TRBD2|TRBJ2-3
TGCAGCGTTGAGATTGGGGGGGTAGATACGCAGTATTTT
CSVEIGGVDTQYF
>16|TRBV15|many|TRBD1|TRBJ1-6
TGTGCCACCAGCAGAGTAGTCACAGGGGGCCATTCACCCCTCCACTTT
CATSRVVTGGHSPLHF
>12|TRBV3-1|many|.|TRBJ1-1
TGTGCCAGCAGCCACCGCGCGGTTGAAGCTTTCTTT
CASSHRAVEAFF
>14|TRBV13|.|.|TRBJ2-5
TGTGCCAGCAGCGAGTGGGGGGCGCGGGAGACCCAGTACTTC
CASSEWGARETQYF
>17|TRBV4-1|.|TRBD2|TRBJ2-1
TGCGCCAGCAGCCAACCCCTTCTAGCGGGAGGCCGCAATGAGCAGTTCTTC
CASSQPLLAGGRNEQFF
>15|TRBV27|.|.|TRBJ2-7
TGTGCCAGCAGGGGGTTAGGGCTATACTCCTACGAGCAGTACTTC
CASRGLGLYSYEQYF
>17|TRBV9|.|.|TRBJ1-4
TGTGCCAGCAGCTACTCTGACAGACCCCGAGGGAATGAAAAACTGTTTTTT
CASSYSDRPRGNEKLFF
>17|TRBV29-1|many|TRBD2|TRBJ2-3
TGCAGCGTTGAATGGGGGACTAGCGGGAGAGGCACAGATACGCAGTATTTT
CSVEWGTSGRGTDTQYF
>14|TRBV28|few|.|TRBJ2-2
TGTGCCAGCAAGGGGAACTTGAACACCGGGGAGCTGTTTTTT
CASKGNLNTGELFF